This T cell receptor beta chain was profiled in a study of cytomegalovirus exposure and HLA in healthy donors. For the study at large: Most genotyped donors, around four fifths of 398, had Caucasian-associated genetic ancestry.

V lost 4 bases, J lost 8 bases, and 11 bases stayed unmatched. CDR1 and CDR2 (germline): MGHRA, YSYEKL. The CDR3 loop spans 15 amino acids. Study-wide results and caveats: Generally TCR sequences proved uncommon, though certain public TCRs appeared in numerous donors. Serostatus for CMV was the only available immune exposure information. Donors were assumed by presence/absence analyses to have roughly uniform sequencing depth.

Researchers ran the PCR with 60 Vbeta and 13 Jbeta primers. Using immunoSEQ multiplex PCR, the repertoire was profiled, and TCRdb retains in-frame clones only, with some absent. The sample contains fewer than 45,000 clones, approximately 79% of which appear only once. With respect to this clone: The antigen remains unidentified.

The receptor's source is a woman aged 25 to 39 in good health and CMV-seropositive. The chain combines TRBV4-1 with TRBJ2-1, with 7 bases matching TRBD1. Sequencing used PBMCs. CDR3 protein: CASSRFTGDEDEQFF. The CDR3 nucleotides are TGCGCCAGCAGCCGCTTCACAGGGGATGAGGATGAGCAGTTCTTC.